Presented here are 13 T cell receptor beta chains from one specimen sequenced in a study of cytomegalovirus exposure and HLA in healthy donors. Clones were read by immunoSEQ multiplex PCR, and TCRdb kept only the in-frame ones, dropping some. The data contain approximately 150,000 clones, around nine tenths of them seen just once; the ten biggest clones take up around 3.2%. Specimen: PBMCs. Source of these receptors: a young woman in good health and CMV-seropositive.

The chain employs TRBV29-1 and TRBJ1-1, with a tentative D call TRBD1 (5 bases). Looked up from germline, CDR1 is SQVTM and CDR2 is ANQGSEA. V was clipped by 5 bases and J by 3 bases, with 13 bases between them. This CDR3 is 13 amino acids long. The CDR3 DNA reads TGCAGCGTTAGGGTGGCGGGGGACACTGAAGCTTTCTTT. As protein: CSVRVAGDTEAFF.

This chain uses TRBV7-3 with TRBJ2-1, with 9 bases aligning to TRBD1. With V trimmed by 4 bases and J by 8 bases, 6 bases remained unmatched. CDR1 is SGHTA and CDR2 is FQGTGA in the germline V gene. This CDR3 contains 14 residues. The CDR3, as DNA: TGTGCCAGCAGCTCTGACAGGGGGTCGGATGAGCAGTTCTTC. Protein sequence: CASSSDRGSDEQFF. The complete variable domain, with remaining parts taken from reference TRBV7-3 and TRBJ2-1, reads GAGVSQTPSNKVTEKGKYVELRCDPISGHTALYWYRQSLGQGPEFLIYFQGTGAADDSGLPNDRFFAVRPEGSVSTLKIQRTERGDSAVYLCASSSDRGSDEQFFGPGTRLTVL.

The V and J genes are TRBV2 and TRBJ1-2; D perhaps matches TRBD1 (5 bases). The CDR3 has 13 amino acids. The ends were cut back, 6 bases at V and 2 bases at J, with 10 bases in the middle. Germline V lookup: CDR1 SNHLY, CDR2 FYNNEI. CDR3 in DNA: TGTGCCAGCAGGGAACAGGCGAACTATGGCTACACCTTC. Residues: CASREQANYGYTF.

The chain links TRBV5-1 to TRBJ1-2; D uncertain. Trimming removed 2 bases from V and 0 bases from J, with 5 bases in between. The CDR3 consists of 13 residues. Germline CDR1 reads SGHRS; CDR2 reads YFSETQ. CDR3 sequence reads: CASSLQANYGYTF. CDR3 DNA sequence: TGCGCCAGCAGCTTACAAGCTAACTATGGCTACACCTTC.

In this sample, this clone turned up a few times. CDR3 nucleotides: TGCGCCAGCAGCCAGGGACAGGGGGCTGTATGGCCCCAGCATTTT. It specifies CASSQGQGAVWPQHF. V usage is TRBV4-1 and J usage is TRBJ1-5, with TRBD1 identical over 12 bases. CDR3 length equals 15 residues. CDR1 and CDR2 (germline): MGHRA, YSYEKL. Trimming removed 3 bases from V and 9 bases from J; junction bases left unmatched: 6.

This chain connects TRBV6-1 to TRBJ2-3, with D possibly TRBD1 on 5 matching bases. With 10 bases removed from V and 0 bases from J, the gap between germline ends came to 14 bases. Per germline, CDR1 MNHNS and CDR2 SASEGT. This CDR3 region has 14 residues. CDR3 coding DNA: TGTGCCACCCTGTGGGGCGGTAGCACAGATACGCAGTATTTT. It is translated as CATLWGGSTDTQYF.

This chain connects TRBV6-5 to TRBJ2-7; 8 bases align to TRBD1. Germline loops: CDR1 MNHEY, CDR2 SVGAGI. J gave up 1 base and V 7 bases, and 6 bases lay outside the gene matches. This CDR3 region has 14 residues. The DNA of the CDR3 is TGTGCCAGCACGTCGGGACAGGATTCCTACGAGCAGTACTTC. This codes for CASTSGQDSYEQYF.

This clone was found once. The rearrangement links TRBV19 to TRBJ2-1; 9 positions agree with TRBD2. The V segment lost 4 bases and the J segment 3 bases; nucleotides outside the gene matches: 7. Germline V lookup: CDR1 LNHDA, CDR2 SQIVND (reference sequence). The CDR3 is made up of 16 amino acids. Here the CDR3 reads CASSSKREVGYNEQFF. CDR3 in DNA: TGTGCCAGTAGTAGCAAGCGGGAGGTCGGCTACAATGAGCAGTTCTTC.

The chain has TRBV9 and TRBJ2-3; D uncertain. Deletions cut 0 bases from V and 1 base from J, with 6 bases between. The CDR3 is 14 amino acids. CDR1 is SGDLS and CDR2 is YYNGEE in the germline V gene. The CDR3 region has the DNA TGTGCCAGCAGCGTAGTGGCAGGCACAGATACGCAGTATTTT. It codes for CASSVVAGTDTQYF.

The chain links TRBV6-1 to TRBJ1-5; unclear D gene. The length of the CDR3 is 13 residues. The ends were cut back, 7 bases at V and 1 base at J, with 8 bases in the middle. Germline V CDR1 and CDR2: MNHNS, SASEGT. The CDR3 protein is CASNLGSNQPQHF. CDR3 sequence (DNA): TGTGCCAGCAATCTGGGCAGCAATCAGCCCCAGCATTTT.

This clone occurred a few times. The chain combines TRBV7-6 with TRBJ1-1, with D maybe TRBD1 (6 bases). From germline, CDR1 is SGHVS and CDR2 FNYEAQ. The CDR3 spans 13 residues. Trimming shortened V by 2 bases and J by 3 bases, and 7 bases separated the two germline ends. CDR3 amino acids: CASSLSGDTEAFF. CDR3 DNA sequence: TGTGCCAGCAGCTTATCAGGGGACACTGAAGCTTTCTTT. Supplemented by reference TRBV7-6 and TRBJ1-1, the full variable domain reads GAGVSQSPRYKVTKRGQDVALRCDPISGHVSLYWYRQALGQGPEFLTYFNYEAQQDKSGLPNDRFSAERPEGSISTLTIQRTEQRDSAMYRCASSLSGDTEAFFGQGTRLTVV.

The CDR3 coding sequence is TGTGCCAGCAGTTACTCGACGGGAGGGCACAATGAGCAGTTCTTC. Translated, it gives CASSYSTGGHNEQFF. The chain combines TRBV6-5 with TRBJ2-1; 8 bases fit TRBD2. The CDR3 runs 15 residues. CDR1 is MNHEY and CDR2 is SVGAGI in the germline V gene. With V trimmed by 0 bases and J by 5 bases, 3 bases remained unmatched.

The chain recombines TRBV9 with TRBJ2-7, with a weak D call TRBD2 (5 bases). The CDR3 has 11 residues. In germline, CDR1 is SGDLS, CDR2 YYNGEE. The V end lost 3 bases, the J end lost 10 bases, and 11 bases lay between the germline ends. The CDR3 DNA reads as TGTGCCAGCAGCGGAGGAGGACCCCAGTACTTC. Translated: CASSGGGPQYF.